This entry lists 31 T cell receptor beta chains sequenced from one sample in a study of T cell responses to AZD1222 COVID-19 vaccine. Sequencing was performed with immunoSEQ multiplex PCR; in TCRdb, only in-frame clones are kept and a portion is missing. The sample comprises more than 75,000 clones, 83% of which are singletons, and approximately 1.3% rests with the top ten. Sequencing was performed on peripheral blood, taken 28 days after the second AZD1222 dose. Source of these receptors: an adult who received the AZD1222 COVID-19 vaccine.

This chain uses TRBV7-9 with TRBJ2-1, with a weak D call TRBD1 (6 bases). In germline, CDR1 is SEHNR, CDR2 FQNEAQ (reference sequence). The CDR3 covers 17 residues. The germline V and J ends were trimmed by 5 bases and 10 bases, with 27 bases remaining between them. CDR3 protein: CASSPPRGAPGLTEQFF. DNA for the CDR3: TGTGCCAGCAGCCCACCCAGGGGAGCACCGGGGCTAACCGAGCAGTTCTTC.

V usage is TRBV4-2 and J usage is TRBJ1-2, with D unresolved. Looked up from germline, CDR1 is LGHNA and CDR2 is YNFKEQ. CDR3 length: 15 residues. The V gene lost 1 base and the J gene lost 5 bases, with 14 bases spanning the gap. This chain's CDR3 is CASSQGAPTVYGYTF. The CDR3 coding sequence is TGTGCCAGCAGCCAAGGGGCCCCTACAGTATATGGCTACACCTTC.

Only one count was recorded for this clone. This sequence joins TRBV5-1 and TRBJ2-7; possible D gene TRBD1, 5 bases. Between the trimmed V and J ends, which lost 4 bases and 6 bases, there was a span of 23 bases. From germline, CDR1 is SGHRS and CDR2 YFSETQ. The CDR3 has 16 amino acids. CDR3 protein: CASSPLRQGVGSEQYF. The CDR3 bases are TGCGCCAGCAGCCCATTGCGGCAGGGTGTAGGGTCCGAGCAGTACTTC.

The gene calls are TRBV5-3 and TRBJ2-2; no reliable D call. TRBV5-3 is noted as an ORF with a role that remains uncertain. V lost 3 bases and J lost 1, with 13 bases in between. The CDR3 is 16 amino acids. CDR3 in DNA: TGTGCCAGAAGCTCAACGACACCTGGGAACACCGGGGAGCTGTTTTTT. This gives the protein CARSSTTPGNTGELFF.

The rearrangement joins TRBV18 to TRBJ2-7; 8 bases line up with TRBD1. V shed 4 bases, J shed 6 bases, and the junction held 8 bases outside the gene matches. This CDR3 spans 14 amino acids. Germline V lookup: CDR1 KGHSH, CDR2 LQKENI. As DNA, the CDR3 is TGTGCCAGCTCACTCGGACAGGGTCAAGGCGAGCAGTACTTC. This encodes CASSLGQGQGEQYF.

CDR3 nucleotides: TGTGCCATCAGTGTACCGGGACAGGGTTCCTACGAGCAGTACTTC. This translates into CAISVPGQGSYEQYF. J is TRBJ2-7 and V is TRBV10-3; the match to TRBD1 covers 9 bases. Germline V gene data show CDR1 as ENHRY and CDR2 as SYGVKD. This CDR3 is 15 amino acids long. V lost 4 bases and J lost 1; bases outside the gene matches: 5.

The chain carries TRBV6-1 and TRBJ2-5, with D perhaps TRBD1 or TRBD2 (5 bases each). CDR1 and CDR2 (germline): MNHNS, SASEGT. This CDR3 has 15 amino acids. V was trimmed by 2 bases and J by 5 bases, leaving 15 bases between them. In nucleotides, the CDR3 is TGTGCCAGCAGTGAATGGGACCGACCCTCCGAGACCCAGTACTTC. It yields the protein CASSEWDRPSETQYF.

The CDR3 sequence: CASSYDRGQSYNEQFF. Written as DNA, the CDR3 is TGTGCCAGCAGTTACGACAGGGGGCAATCCTACAATGAGCAGTTCTTC. The chain combines TRBV6-6 with TRBJ2-1; 10 positions match TRBD1. The CDR3 runs 16 residues. Trimming at V came to 2 bases and at J to 1 base, leaving 2 bases not matched to a gene. The V gene's germline CDR1 is MNHNY and CDR2 SVGAGI (reference sequence).

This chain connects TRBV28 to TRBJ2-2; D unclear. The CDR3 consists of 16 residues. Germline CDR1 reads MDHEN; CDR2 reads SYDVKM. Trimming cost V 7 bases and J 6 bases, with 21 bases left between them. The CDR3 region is CASTNMGFGAAGELFF. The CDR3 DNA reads TGTGCCAGCACCAACATGGGATTCGGTGCAGCCGGGGAGCTGTTTTTT.

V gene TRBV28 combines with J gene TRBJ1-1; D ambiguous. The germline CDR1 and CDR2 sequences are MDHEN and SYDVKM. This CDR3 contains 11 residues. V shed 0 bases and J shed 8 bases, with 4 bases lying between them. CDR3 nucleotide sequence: TGTGCCAGCAGTTTATGGACAGAAGCTTTCTTT. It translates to CASSLWTEAFF.

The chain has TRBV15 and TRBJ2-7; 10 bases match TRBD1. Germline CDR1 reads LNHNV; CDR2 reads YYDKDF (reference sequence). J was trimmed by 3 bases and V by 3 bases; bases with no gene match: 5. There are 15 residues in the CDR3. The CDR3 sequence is CATSSPGQGIYEQYF. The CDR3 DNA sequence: TGTGCCACCAGCAGTCCGGGACAGGGGATCTACGAGCAGTACTTC.

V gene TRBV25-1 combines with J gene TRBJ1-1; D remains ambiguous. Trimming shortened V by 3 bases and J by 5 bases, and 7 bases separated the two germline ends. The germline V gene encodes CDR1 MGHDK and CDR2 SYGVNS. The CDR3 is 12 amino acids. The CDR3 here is CASSDQVTEAFF. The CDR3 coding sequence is TGTGCCAGCAGTGATCAGGTAACTGAAGCTTTCTTT. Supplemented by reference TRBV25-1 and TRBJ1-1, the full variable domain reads EADIYQTPRYLVIGTGKKITLECSQTMGHDKMYWYQQDPGMELHLIHYSYGVNSTEKGDLSSESTVSRIRTEHFPLTLESARPSHTSQYLCASSDQVTEAFFGQGTRLTVV.

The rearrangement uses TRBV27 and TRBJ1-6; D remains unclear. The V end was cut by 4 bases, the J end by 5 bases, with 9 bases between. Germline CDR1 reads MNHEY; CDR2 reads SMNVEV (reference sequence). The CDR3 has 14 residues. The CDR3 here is CASSWRGNNSPLHF. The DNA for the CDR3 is TGTGCCAGCAGTTGGCGGGGTAATAATTCACCCCTCCACTTT.

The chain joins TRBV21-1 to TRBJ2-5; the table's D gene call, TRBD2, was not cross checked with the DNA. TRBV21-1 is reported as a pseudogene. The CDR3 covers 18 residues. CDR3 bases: TGTGCCAGCGAAACGCAGCGGGTGGTCCCCAGGGCGGGGGAGACCCAGTACTTC. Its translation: CASETQRVVPRAGETQYF.

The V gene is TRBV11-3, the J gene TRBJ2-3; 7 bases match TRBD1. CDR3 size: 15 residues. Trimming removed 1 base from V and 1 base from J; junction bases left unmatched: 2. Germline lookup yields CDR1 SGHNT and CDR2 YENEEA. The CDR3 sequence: CASSLGQGGTDTQYF. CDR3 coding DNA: TGTGCCAGCAGCTTAGGGCAGGGGGGCACAGATACGCAGTATTTT.

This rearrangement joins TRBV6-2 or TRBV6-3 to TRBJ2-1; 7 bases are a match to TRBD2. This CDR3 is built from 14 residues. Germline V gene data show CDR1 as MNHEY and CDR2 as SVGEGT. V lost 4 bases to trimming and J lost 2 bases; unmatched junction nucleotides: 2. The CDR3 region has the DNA TGTGCCAGCAGTTCTAGCGGCCCCTACAATGAGCAGTTCTTC. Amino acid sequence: CASSSSGPYNEQFF.

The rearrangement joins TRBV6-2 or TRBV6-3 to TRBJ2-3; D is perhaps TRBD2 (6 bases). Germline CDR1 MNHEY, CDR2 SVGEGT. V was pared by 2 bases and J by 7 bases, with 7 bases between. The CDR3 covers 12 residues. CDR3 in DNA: TGTGCCAGCAGTTACGCGGGACATACGCAGTATTTT. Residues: CASSYAGHTQYF.

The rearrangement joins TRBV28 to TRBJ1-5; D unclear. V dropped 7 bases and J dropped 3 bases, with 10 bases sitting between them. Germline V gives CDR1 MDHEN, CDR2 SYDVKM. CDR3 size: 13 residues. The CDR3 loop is CASKLALNQPQHF. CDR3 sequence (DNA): TGTGCCAGCAAACTGGCCCTCAATCAGCCCCAGCATTTT.

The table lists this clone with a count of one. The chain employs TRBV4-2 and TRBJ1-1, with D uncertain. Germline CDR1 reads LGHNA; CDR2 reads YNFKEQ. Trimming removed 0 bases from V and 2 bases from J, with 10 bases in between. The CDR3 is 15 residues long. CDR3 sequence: CASSQDPLGNTEAFF. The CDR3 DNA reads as TGTGCCAGCAGCCAAGATCCCTTGGGCAACACTGAAGCTTTCTTT.

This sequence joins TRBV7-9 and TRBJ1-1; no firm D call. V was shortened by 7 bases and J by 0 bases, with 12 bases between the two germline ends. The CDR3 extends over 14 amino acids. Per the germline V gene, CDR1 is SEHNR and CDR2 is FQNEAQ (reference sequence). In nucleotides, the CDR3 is TGTGCCAGCAATAGTGGGGAGATGAACACTGAAGCTTTCTTT. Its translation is CASNSGEMNTEAFF.

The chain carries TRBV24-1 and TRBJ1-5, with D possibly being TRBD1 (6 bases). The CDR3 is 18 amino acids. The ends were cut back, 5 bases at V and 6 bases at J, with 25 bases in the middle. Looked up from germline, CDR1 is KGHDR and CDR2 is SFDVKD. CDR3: CATSAKPGSGQYFQPQHF. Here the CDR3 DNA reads TGTGCCACCAGTGCGAAACCAGGTTCTGGACAGTATTTTCAGCCCCAGCATTTT.

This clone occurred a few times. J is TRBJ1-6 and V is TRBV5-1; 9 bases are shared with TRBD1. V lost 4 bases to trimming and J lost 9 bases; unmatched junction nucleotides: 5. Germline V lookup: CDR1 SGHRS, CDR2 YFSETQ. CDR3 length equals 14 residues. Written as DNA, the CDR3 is TGCGCCAGCAGCGACGGGACAGGGTCTTCACCCCTCCACTTT. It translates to CASSDGTGSSPLHF.

DNA for the CDR3: TGTGCCAGCAGCTTGAGGCCAGATAACACTGAAGCTTTCTTT. Protein sequence: CASSLRPDNTEAFF. This rearrangement joins TRBV5-6 to TRBJ1-1; no clear D gene. Germline CDR1 and CDR2: SGHDT and YYEEEE. V was pared by 1 base and J by 2 bases, with 9 bases between. This CDR3 is built from 14 residues. Complete variable domain (other parts from reference TRBV5-6 and TRBJ1-1): DAGVTQSPTHLIKTRGQQVTLRCSPKSGHDTVSWYQQALGQGPQFIFQYYEEEERQRGNFPDRFSGHQFPNYSSELNVNALLLGDSALYLCASSLRPDNTEAFFGQGTRLTVV.

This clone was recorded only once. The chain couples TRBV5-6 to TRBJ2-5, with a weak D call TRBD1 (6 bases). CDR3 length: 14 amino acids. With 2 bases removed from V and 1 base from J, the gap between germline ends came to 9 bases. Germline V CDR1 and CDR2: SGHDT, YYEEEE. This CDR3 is CASSFGQIQETQYF. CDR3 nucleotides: TGTGCCAGCAGCTTCGGACAGATCCAAGAGACCCAGTACTTC.

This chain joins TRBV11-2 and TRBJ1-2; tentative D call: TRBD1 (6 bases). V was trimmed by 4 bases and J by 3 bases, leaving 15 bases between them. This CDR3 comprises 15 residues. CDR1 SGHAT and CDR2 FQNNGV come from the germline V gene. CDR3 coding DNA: TGTGCCAGCAGCTCCCTGGGCAGGGGCCACTATGGCTACACCTTC. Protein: CASSSLGRGHYGYTF.

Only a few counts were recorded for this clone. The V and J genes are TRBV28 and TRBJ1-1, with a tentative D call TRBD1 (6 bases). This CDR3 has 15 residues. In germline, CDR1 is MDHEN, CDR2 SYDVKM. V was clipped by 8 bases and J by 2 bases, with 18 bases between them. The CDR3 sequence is CASAYYREENTEAFF. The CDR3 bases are TGTGCCAGCGCTTATTACAGGGAGGAAAACACTGAAGCTTTCTTT.

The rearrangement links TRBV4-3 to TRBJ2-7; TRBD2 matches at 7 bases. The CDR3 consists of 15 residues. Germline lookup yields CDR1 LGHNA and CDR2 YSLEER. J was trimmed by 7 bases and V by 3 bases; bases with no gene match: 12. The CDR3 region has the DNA TGCGCCAGCAGCCAGACAGCGGGACGCGTAGGGGAGCAGTACTTC. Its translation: CASSQTAGRVGEQYF.

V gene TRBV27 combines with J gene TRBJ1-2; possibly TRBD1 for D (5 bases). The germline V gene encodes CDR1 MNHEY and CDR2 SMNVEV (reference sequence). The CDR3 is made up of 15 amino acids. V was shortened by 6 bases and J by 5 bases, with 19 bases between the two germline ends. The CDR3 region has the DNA TGTGCCAGCAGCCCCGGGACGGCCTCCCTATATGGCTACACCTTC. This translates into CASSPGTASLYGYTF.

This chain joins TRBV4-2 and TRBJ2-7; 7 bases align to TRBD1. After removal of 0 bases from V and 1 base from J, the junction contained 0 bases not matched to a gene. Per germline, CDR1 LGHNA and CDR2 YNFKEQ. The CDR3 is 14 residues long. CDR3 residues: CASSQDRGSYEQYF. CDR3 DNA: TGTGCCAGCAGCCAAGACAGGGGGTCCTACGAGCAGTACTTC.

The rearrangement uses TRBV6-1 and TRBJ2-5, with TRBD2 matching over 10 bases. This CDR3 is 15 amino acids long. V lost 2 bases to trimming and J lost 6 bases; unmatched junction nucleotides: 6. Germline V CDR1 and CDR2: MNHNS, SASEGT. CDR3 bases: TGTGCCAGCAGTGAATGGCTAGCGGGAGAAAAGACCCAGTACTTC. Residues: CASSEWLAGEKTQYF.

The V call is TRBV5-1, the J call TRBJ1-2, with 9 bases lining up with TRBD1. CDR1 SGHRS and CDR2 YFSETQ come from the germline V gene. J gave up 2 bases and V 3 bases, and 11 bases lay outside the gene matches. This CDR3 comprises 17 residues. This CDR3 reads CASSYRPPGQGNYGYTF. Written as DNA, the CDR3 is TGCGCCAGCAGCTATAGGCCACCGGGACAGGGCAACTATGGCTACACCTTC.